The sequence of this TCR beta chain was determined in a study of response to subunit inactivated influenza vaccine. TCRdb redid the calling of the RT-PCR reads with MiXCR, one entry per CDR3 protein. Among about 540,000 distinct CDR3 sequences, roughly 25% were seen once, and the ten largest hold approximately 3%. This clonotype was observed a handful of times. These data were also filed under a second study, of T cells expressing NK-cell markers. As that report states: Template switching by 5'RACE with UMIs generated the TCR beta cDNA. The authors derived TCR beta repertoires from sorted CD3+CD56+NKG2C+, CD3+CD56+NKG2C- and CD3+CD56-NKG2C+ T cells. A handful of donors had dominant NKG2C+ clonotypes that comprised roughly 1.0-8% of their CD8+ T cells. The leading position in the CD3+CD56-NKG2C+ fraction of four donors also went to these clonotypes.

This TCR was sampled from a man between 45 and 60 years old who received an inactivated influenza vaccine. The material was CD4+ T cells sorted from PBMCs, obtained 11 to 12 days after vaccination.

The CDR3 loop reads CASSPGTSGDPSYEQYF. CDR3 DNA sequence: TGTGCCAGCAGTCCAGGGACTAGCGGGGATCCCTCCTACGAGCAGTACTTC. The chain couples TRBV12-3 or TRBV12-4 to TRBJ2-7; TRBD2 matches at 13 bases. This CDR3 region has 17 residues. V was pared by 5 bases and J by 0 bases, with 7 bases of the junction left unmatched.